This entry describes one T cell receptor (beta chain). This entry belongs to a study of OX40 agonist ivuxolimab in advanced cancers. The assay was immunoSEQ multiplex PCR, and TCRdb's table has in-frame clones only and misses some. The table has some 19,000 clones, roughly 68% seen once. This CDR3 has 15 amino acids. V lost 5 bases, J lost 5 bases, and 9 bases stayed unmatched. CDR1 and CDR2 from the germline V gene are LNHDA and SQIVND (reference sequence). This chain uses TRBV19 with TRBJ1-5, with 7 bases aligning to TRBD1. The material sequenced was CD4+ or CD8+ T cells sorted from blood, taken in a trial of the OX40 agonist ivuxolimab. This receptor was identified in an adult with an advanced solid tumor such as melanoma, head and neck, liver or kidney cancer. The CDR3 protein is CASSLYRGGDQPQHF. CDR3 in DNA: TGTGCCAGTAGTCTATACAGGGGAGGGGATCAGCCCCAGCATTTT.